What follows is one TCR beta chain and its context. The antigen is undetermined. Generation of TCR beta libraries employed quantitative 5'-RACE incorporating molecular barcodes. A single record per CDR3 protein comes from TCRdb applying MiXCR to the 5' RACE reads. The data contain 700,000 to 1,000,000 distinct CDR3 sequences, 12% of them seen just once; the ten biggest clones take up roughly 0.51%. The entry originates in a study of CD8 T cells in ankylosing spondylitis. Points from the study as a whole: A TCR beta motif of eight highly homologous variants appeared characteristic of ankylosing spondylitis blood. Reports say disease-linked clones showed up significantly more in matched ankylosing spondylitis synovial fluid.

The source is a male donor with ankylosing spondylitis. The sample comprised blood, either unsorted or a sorted T cell fraction (not recorded which).

CDR3 sequence reads: CASSWGDRYHQETQYF. CDR3 DNA sequence: TGCGCCAGCAGCTGGGGGGACAGGTACCACCAAGAGACCCAGTACTTC. V gene TRBV5-1 combines with J gene TRBJ2-5, with TRBD1 matching 8 bases. CDR1 is SGHRS and CDR2 is YFSETQ in the germline V gene. The junction had 7 bases not matched to a gene; V was cut back by 3 bases and J by 0 bases. This CDR3 spans 16 amino acids.